The T cell receptor beta chain under discussion was sequenced for a study of identical twins. Findings and caveats of the study: Whereas memory repertoires showed no such difference, abundant cord blood beta clonotypes carried fewer insertions.

MiXCR, run by TCRdb on the 5' RACE reads, gives a single entry per CDR3 protein. Among 700,000 to 950,000 distinct CDR3 sequences, about 12% were seen once, and the ten largest hold about 1.6%. Healthy Caucasians alone served as donors. This clonotype was seen many times. Antigen unknown. V dropped 4 bases and J dropped 6; count of bases not matched to a gene: 5. Germline CDR1 and CDR2: SGDLS and YYNGEE. The CDR3 has 16 amino acids. The data also belong to a second study, concerning yellow fever vaccine responses in identical twins.

Material: PBMCs. The source is a woman aged 18-29 years in good health. The chain has TRBV9 and TRBJ2-2; 14 bases map to TRBD2. CDR3 nucleotide sequence: TGTGCCAGCAGCCCAAGACTAGCGGGGGGGCCCGGGGAGCTGTTTTTT. Amino acids: CASSPRLAGGPGELFF.